This T cell receptor (beta chain) was retrieved from a study of blood T cell repertoires in COVID-19. Background on the study: T cells, B-cell-depleted T cells, or PBMCs supplied cDNA or gDNA.

Per the germline V gene, CDR1 is MNHNY and CDR2 is SVGAGI (reference sequence). V was cut by 3 bases and J by 5 bases, with 11 bases left in between. The CDR3 loop spans 15 amino acids. The protocol was immunoSEQ multiplex PCR, while the TCRdb copy is restricted to in-frame clones and leaves out a portion. The table records some 210,000 clones, around 88% of them present only once. The sample consisted of peripheral blood. The chain combines TRBV6-6 with TRBJ1-6, with D maybe TRBD1 (5 bases). This clonotype originated in a man aged 50-60 years with active or convalescent COVID-19. The CDR3, as DNA: TGTGCCAGCAGTTATGCGGGACGGGATAATTCACCCCTCCACTTT. The encoded protein is CASSYAGRDNSPLHF.